One sample yielded the 10 T cell receptor beta chains listed below, sequenced in a study of cytomegalovirus exposure and HLA in healthy donors (dated by TCRdb to the late 2010s). The library was obtained by the immunoSEQ multiplex PCR assay. A mixture of 60 forward primers for TCR Vbeta segments and 13 reverse primers for TCR Jbeta segments was used in the multiplex PCR. Entries here come from immuneACCESS through TCRdb and include only in-frame sequences with V and J called. Some clones fail to appear in such tables; in the studies checked, an unresolved V gene covers under half of the shortfall, and the cause of the remainder is unknown. The table for this sample lists about 170,000 clones; over 60% of them were counted only once. The ten largest clones take up under 3% of the sample. Sequencing used PBMCs. These receptors were obtained from a woman aged 50 to 60 in good health and CMV-seronegative.

The J gene is TRBJ1-1, the V gene TRBV5-1; 9 bases line up with TRBD1. CDR3 length: 16 residues. CDR1 is SGHRS and CDR2 is YFSETQ in the germline V gene. V shed 3 bases, J shed 4 bases, and the junction held 10 bases outside the gene matches. For the CDR3, the DNA is TGCGCCAGCAGCTCCTTACTGGACAGGGGAGGCACTGAAGCTTTCTTT. Its protein product is CASSSLLDRGGTEAFF.

V is TRBV18 and J is TRBJ2-7, with TRBD2 as a possible D gene (5 bases). V lost 2 bases, J lost 5 bases, and 7 bases lay in between. Germline V gives CDR1 KGHSH, CDR2 LQKENI. This CDR3 spans 12 amino acids. CDR3 protein: CASSPAGNEQYF. CDR3 bases: TGTGCCAGCTCACCAGCCGGGAACGAGCAGTACTTC.

The chain carries TRBV5-6 and TRBJ2-7; 7 positions match TRBD1. This CDR3 is 14 amino acids long. Trimming removed 3 bases from V and 1 base from J; junction bases left unmatched: 4. The germline V gene encodes CDR1 SGHDT and CDR2 YYEEEE. The CDR3 DNA reads TGTGCCAGCAGCTCAGGACAGGTTTCCTACGAGCAGTACTTC. Translating it yields CASSSGQVSYEQYF.

V usage is TRBV21-1 and J usage is TRBJ1-5; the D call TRBD1 from the table was never checked on the DNA. TRBV21-1 is a listed pseudogene. The CDR3 is 11 residues long. In DNA, the CDR3 is TGTGCCCCAGGGGCTAATCAGCCCCAGCATTTT. It specifies CAPGANQPQHF.

The sample holds a few counts of this clone. The chain links TRBV5-4 to TRBJ1-2; 8 bases match TRBD1. This CDR3 is built from 15 residues. Germline CDR1 reads SGHNT; CDR2 reads YYREEE (reference sequence). After removal of 1 base from V and 4 bases from J, the junction contained 6 bases not matched to a gene. The chain's CDR3 is CASSLTDRGGYGYTF. As DNA, the CDR3 is TGTGCCAGCAGCTTGACCGACAGGGGCGGCTATGGCTACACCTTC. Full variable domain (missing parts from reference TRBV5-4 and TRBJ1-2): ETGVTQSPTHLIKTRGQQVTLRCSSQSGHNTVSWYQQALGQGPQFIFQYYREEENGRGNFPPRFSGLQFPNYSSELNVNALELDDSALYLCASSLTDRGGYGYTFGSGTRLTVV.

With regard to this clone: Other DNA sequences in the same sample also yield this CDR3. This rearrangement joins TRBV28 to TRBJ2-7; a weak D match, TRBD1 (6 bases). V was clipped by 1 base and J by 2 bases, with 9 bases between them. The germline CDR1 and CDR2 sequences are MDHEN and SYDVKM. This CDR3 is 14 amino acids long. CDR3 DNA: TGTGCCAGCAGTTTATTGGCAGGGGCCTACGAGCAGTACTTC. Translated, it gives CASSLLAGAYEQYF.

The V and J genes are TRBV7-2 and TRBJ2-1; 9 positions match TRBD1. Germline lookup yields CDR1 SGHTA and CDR2 FQGNSA. The V segment lost 5 bases and the J segment 7 bases; nucleotides outside the gene matches: 9. The CDR3 totals 15 residues. The CDR3, as DNA: TGTGCCAGCAGCCGGGACAGGGAAAGAGCGAATGAGCAGTTCTTC. The encoded protein is CASSRDRERANEQFF.

This rearrangement joins TRBV19 to TRBJ2-6; D perhaps matches TRBD1 (5 bases). Per germline, CDR1 LNHDA and CDR2 SQIVND (reference sequence). The CDR3 totals 15 residues. Trimming removed 5 bases from V and 3 bases from J, with 11 bases in between. As DNA, the CDR3 is TGTGCCAGTAGTCCTCAGGGTTTTGGGGCCAACGTCCTGACTTTC. Amino acid sequence: CASSPQGFGANVLTF.

The rearrangement links TRBV2 to TRBJ2-1; 7 nucleotides line up with TRBD1. Unmatched junction bases numbered 15, after V lost 5 bases and J lost 8 bases. This CDR3 is built from 16 residues. Germline lookup yields CDR1 SNHLY and CDR2 FYNNEI. CDR3 coding DNA: TGTGCCAGCAGTACCGGCCGACAGGGATTGGGCGATGAGCAGTTCTTC. Amino acid sequence: CASSTGRQGLGDEQFF. Full variable domain (outside the CDR3, taken from reference TRBV2 and TRBJ2-1): EPEVTQTPSHQVTQMGQEVILRCVPISNHLYFYWYRQILGQKVEFLVSFYNNEISEKSEIFDDQFSVERPDGSNFTLKIRSTKLEDSAMYFCASSTGRQGLGDEQFFGPGTRLTVL.

Only a few counts were recorded for this clone. The V and J genes are TRBV9 and TRBJ1-1; no clear D gene. Trimming took off 3 bases at V and 8 bases at J, with 14 bases between the two ends. This CDR3 comprises 13 residues. Germline V gives CDR1 SGDLS, CDR2 YYNGEE. CDR3 in amino acids: CASSATPGAEAFF. CDR3 nucleotides: TGTGCCAGCAGCGCAACGCCGGGAGCCGAAGCTTTCTTT.